This is a list of T cell receptor beta chains from one sample in a study of cytomegalovirus exposure and HLA in healthy donors. This table comes from immunoSEQ multiplex PCR, and its TCRdb copy is limited to in-frame clones, with some not included. The profile shows 100,000 to 150,000 clones, 83% of them singletons. Sequencing was performed on PBMCs. These TCRs come from a woman in her thirties or forties in good health and CMV-seropositive. CDR3s leave out the opening cysteine and the closing phenylalanine or tryptophan. D genes are given only for firm matches.

CDR3 | V | D | J
ASSYSAEYNSPLH | TRBV6-5 | . | TRBJ1-6
ASSRISGRAYNEQF | TRBV5-1 | TRBD2 | TRBJ2-1
ASRTGLAGALETQY | TRBV2 | TRBD2 | TRBJ2-5
ASSPRENTQY | TRBV9 | . | TRBJ2-3
AWSRGLAGEQF | TRBV30 | TRBD2 | TRBJ2-1
ASSIGLSPGKTEAF | TRBV19 | . | TRBJ1-1
ASSFRQGSGNTIY | TRBV7-2 | TRBD1 | TRBJ1-3
ASSSGGTSYNEQF | TRBV5-4 | TRBD2 | TRBJ2-1
ASSFGQKETQY | TRBV7-8 | . | TRBJ2-5
STRGGPENYT | TRBV29-1 | . | TRBJ1-2
ASSPGTGLNYGYT | TRBV9 | TRBD1 | TRBJ1-2
ASSVTPTSRANEQF | TRBV9 | . | TRBJ2-1
ASSLGGADSSTDTQY | TRBV5-4 | . | TRBJ2-3
ASRIAGGSYEQY | TRBV13 | TRBD2 | .
ASSRHDRDNTDTQY | TRBV6-6 | TRBD1 | TRBJ2-3
ASSLEGGSSYNEQF | TRBV11-2 | TRBD2 | TRBJ2-1
ASSLTTGGGYEQF | TRBV7-9 | TRBD1 | TRBJ2-1